The 13 T cell receptor beta chains below all came from one sample that was sequenced in a study of blood T cells in healthy people across ages. Primers used in a second PCR of roughly 6 to 12 cycles were a sample-barcoded 5' primer and a J-beta primer mix. TCRdb processed the 5' RACE reads anew with MiXCR; each CDR3 protein has one entry. The sample shows about 680,000 distinct CDR3 sequences, around 48% of them seen only once. Sequenced input: blood. The receptors originated from a woman between 55 and 75 years old in good health.

This clonotype was counted a few times. The chain employs TRBV7-9 and TRBJ2-1; D remains ambiguous. The germline gives CDR1 SEHNR, CDR2 FQNEAQ (reference sequence). The CDR3 consists of 13 residues. V was trimmed by 5 bases and J by 15 bases, leaving 20 bases between them. CDR3 region: CASSPPGGPNGFF. The CDR3, as DNA: TGTGCCAGCAGCCCCCCCGGTGGCCCCAATGGGTTCTTC.

The chain recombines TRBV28 with TRBJ2-1; possible D gene TRBD2, 6 bases. Judging by the DNA end, TRBJ2-7 fits better; the J call may be wrong. The CDR3 extends over 12 amino acids. Germline V lookup: CDR1 MDHEN, CDR2 SYDVKM. This chain's CDR3 is CASAGIYNEQYF. The CDR3 DNA is TGTGCCAGCGCGGGGATCTACAATGAGCAGTACTTC.

This clonotype appeared many times. The J gene is TRBJ2-7, the V gene TRBV4-2; D unclear. This CDR3 comprises 13 residues. V lost 0 bases and J lost 4, with 7 bases in between. Germline-derived CDR1 and CDR2 are LGHNA and YNFKEQ. CDR3 nucleotides: TGTGCCAGCAGCCAAGAGGCGAGGTACGAGCAGTACTTC. The encoded protein is CASSQEARYEQYF.

This clonotype was seen a few times. The chain combines TRBV4-3 with TRBJ2-3; D gene ambiguous. V was pared by 4 bases and J by 6 bases, with 14 bases between. Looked up from germline, CDR1 is LGHNA and CDR2 is YSLEER. The length of the CDR3 is 14 residues. The CDR3 reads CASSLSLPRDTQYF. CDR3 coding DNA: TGCGCCAGCAGCCTTTCACTACCGCGGGATACGCAGTATTTT.

The J gene is TRBJ2-5, the V gene TRBV20-1, with 7 bases that match TRBD1. V gave up 6 bases and J gave up 5 bases; unmatched junction bases: 9. CDR1 and CDR2 from the germline V gene are DFQATT and SNEGSKA (reference sequence). The CDR3 has 13 residues. The CDR3 nucleotides read TGCAGTGCCAAAATGGACAGGAGGGAGACCCAGTACTTC. Amino acid sequence: CSAKMDRRETQYF.

This rearrangement joins TRBV24-1 to TRBJ2-7, with D perhaps matching TRBD2 (7 bases). Germline loops: CDR1 KGHDR, CDR2 SFDVKD. The ends were cut back, 3 bases at V and 7 bases at J, with 24 bases in the middle. This CDR3 spans 17 amino acids. CDR3 amino acids: CATSDPGGGSGPDEQYF. The CDR3 DNA reads TGTGCCACCAGTGATCCGGGGGGCGGGAGCGGTCCCGATGAGCAGTACTTC.

This clonotype was seen more than once but under ten times. V gene TRBV7-3 combines with J gene TRBJ2-1; maybe TRBD1 (5 bases). The germline gives CDR1 SGHTA, CDR2 FQGTGA. The CDR3 is made up of 12 amino acids. The V end lost 5 bases, the J end lost 6 bases, and 8 bases lay between the germline ends. The CDR3 sequence is CASSHDSNEQFF. The CDR3 nucleotides are TGTGCCAGCAGCCATGACAGCAATGAGCAGTTCTTC.

In this sample, this clonotype turned up once. The chain has TRBV7-2 and TRBJ2-7; D remains unclear. The CDR3 loop spans 15 amino acids. Germline V gives CDR1 SGHTA, CDR2 FQGNSA. V gave up 1 base and J gave up 4 bases, with 14 bases separating them. CDR3 in DNA: TGTGCCAGCAGCTTAGGAGTTGAAGCTTCGTACGAGCAGTACTTC. Encoded protein: CASSLGVEASYEQYF.

Only a few counts were recorded for this clonotype. The chain combines TRBV27 with TRBJ2-3; 9 positions match TRBD2. From germline, CDR1 is MNHEY and CDR2 SMNVEV (reference sequence). CDR3 length equals 16 residues. Trimming took 5 bases from V and 4 from J; bases not matched to a gene: 10. CDR3 in DNA: TGTGCCAGCAGTGCCTCCCCAGGCGGGAGGGCAGATACGCAGTATTTT. Translation gives CASSASPGGRADTQYF.

This clonotype was observed a few times. This chain uses TRBV3-1 with TRBJ2-7, with D unresolved. Germline CDR1 LGHDT, CDR2 YNNKEL (reference sequence). V gave up 4 bases and J gave up 5 bases, with 12 bases separating them. The CDR3 totals 13 residues. CDR3 coding DNA: TGTGCCAGCAGCCCGTTGCCGGATCACGAGCAGTACTTC. The encoded protein is CASSPLPDHEQYF.

V usage is TRBV6-5 and J usage is TRBJ1-2; D is unresolved. Trimming left V 5 bases short and J 5 bases short, with 9 bases between. This CDR3 has 12 amino acids. Germline V lookup: CDR1 MNHEY, CDR2 SVGAGI. The CDR3 nucleotides are TGTGCCAGCAGTGACGACCGATATGGCTACACCTTC. Amino acid sequence: CASSDDRYGYTF.

At least ten counts were recorded for this clonotype. The V and J genes are TRBV24-1 and TRBJ2-7; TRBD1 matches at 9 bases. The CDR3 runs 16 residues. CDR1 is KGHDR and CDR2 is SFDVKD in the germline V gene. The junction had 10 bases not matched to a gene; V was cut back by 3 bases and J by 5 bases. The CDR3 DNA reads as TGTGCCACCAGTGATCCACGAGGGACAGGGAACCACGAGCAGTACTTC. Translating gives CATSDPRGTGNHEQYF.

The chain recombines TRBV7-2 with TRBJ2-1; D may be TRBD2 (6 bases). This CDR3 has 14 amino acids. V was pared by 1 base and J by 7 bases, with 11 bases between. Germline CDR1 and CDR2: SGHTA and FQGNSA. Here the CDR3 DNA reads TGTGCCAGCAGCTTAGTGCTCGGGGGTAATGAGCAGTTCTTC. It yields the protein CASSLVLGGNEQFF.